A single sample gave rise to the 17 T cell receptor beta chains below, sequenced in a study of patients and donors after allogeneic stem cell transplantation (TCRdb year 2020). Libraries were built with RT-PCR. Sequencing used a NextSeq 550. The public reads were reprocessed in TCRdb via fastp at Q25 and MiXCR, keeping in-frame beta chains. Rows merge per CDR3 protein into single entries with the most common DNA and genes. Recorded for this sample are tens of thousands of distinct CDR3 sequences; 5% of them occurred a single time. The ten largest clones take up about 2.5% of the sample. Sequencing was done on a sample of blood, either unsorted or a sorted T cell fraction (not recorded which). These receptors were taken from a human donor who was either an allogeneic HSCT recipient or a stem cell or donor lymphocyte infusion donor (not recorded which). It is not recorded whose cells these are; they may come from a transplant donor.

V is TRBV9 and J is TRBJ1-1, with TRBD1 identical over 7 bases. The CDR3 loop spans 13 amino acids. Germline values: CDR1 SGDLS, CDR2 YYNGEE. With V trimmed by 4 bases and J by 7 bases, 7 bases remained unmatched. In DNA form, the CDR3 reads TGTGCCAGCAGCCCAGGGGGGCGGGTTGAAGCTTTCTTT. It encodes CASSPGGRVEAFF. The complete variable domain, with remaining parts taken from reference TRBV9 and TRBJ1-1, reads DSGVTQTPKHLITATGQRVTLRCSPRSGDLSVYWYQQSLDQGLQFLIQYYNGEERAKGNILERFSAQQFPDLHSELNLSSLELGDSALYFCASSPGGRVEAFFGQGTRLTVV.

The gene calls are TRBV23-1 and TRBJ2-7, with D perhaps matching TRBD1 (6 bases). TRBV23-1 is sorted into the ORF group, with uncertain function. The V end was cut by 3 bases, the J end by 0 bases, with 21 bases between. The CDR3 runs to 18 residues. CDR3 sequence: CASSHTRLRQAPSYEQYF. CDR3 in DNA: TGCGCCAGCAGTCACACTCGCCTCCGACAGGCACCCTCCTACGAGCAGTACTTC.

This clonotype was observed at least ten times. This chain's CDR3 is CASRENREETQYF. The CDR3 nucleotides are TGTGCCAGCAGAGAAAACAGGGAAGAGACCCAGTACTTC. The chain carries TRBV6-1 and TRBJ2-5, with TRBD1 as a possible D gene (6 bases). The ends were cut back, 6 bases at V and 3 bases at J, with 11 bases in the middle. Germline CDR1 reads MNHNS; CDR2 reads SASEGT. CDR3 length equals 13 residues.

This clonotype was counted at least ten times. The rearrangement links TRBV3-1 to TRBJ2-7; 8 bases align to TRBD2. Germline lookup yields CDR1 LGHDT and CDR2 YNNKEL (reference sequence). The trim removed 1 base at V and 2 bases at J, leaving 19 bases unmatched. The CDR3 extends over 20 amino acids. In nucleotides, the CDR3 is TGTGCCAGCAGCCAAGCGGGGAGCGGGAGAGGTGGCGTGTCTGCCTACGAGCAGTACTTC. Residues: CASSQAGSGRGGVSAYEQYF.

In this sample, this clonotype turned up a few times. The J gene is TRBJ1-5, the V gene TRBV18, with TRBD1 matching over 8 bases. This CDR3 comprises 15 residues. CDR1 is KGHSH, CDR2 LQKENI, per germline. V dropped 3 bases and J dropped 2; count of bases not matched to a gene: 3. The CDR3 here is CASSPTQGGNQPQHF. CDR3 sequence (DNA): TGTGCCAGCTCACCGACACAGGGGGGCAATCAGCCCCAGCATTTT.

This chain joins TRBV4-2 and TRBJ2-3; D remains ambiguous. Trimming shortened V by 1 base and J by 6 bases, and 2 bases separated the two germline ends. Germline V gene lookup returns CDR1 LGHNA and CDR2 YNFKEQ. The CDR3 contains 11 residues. This CDR3 reads CASSQVDTQYF. CDR3 sequence (DNA): TGTGCCAGCAGCCAAGTCGATACGCAGTATTTT.

In its sample, this clonotype was seen many times. J is TRBJ1-1 and V is TRBV20-1; the D is unclear. The CDR3 runs 11 residues. V was shortened by 4 bases and J by 0 bases, with 3 bases between the two germline ends. Germline loops: CDR1 DFQATT, CDR2 SNEGSKA (reference sequence). The CDR3 is CSAILNTEAFF. The CDR3 DNA reads TGCAGTGCTATCTTGAACACTGAAGCTTTCTTT.

V usage is TRBV29-1 and J usage is TRBJ2-5; 9 nucleotides line up with TRBD1. Germline V gives CDR1 SQVTM, CDR2 ANQGSEA. J was trimmed by 2 bases and V by 7 bases; bases with no gene match: 11. CDR3 length: 15 residues. The DNA of the CDR3 is TGCAGCGCAGGCCGGACAGGGGAAATACAAGAGACCCAGTACTTC. Amino acids: CSAGRTGEIQETQYF.

This clonotype occurred a few times. The chain uses TRBV7-9 and TRBJ1-1; D is unresolved. The CDR3 runs to 14 residues. The V and J ends lost 1 base and 6 bases respectively, with 12 bases between them. The germline CDR1 and CDR2 sequences are SEHNR and FQNEAQ (reference sequence). In DNA form, the CDR3 reads TGTGCCAGCAGCTTAGGCCGAGAAACGGCTGAAGCTTTCTTT. This sequence encodes CASSLGRETAEAFF.

Only a few counts were recorded for this clonotype. The chain combines TRBV18 with TRBJ2-3; D gene uncertain. Germline CDR1 reads KGHSH; CDR2 reads LQKENI. V lost 4 bases to trimming and J lost 3 bases, with 5 bases between them. The CDR3 covers 12 residues. CDR3 amino acids: CASSRETDTQYF. The CDR3, as DNA: TGTGCCAGCTCACGGGAAACAGATACGCAGTATTTT.

This clonotype was seen at least ten times. This chain connects TRBV7-9 to TRBJ2-7, with D maybe TRBD1 (5 bases). The length of the CDR3 is 14 residues. Germline CDR1 SEHNR, CDR2 FQNEAQ (reference sequence). With 1 base removed from V and 4 bases from J, the gap between germline ends came to 11 bases. CDR3 amino acids: CASSLDWGSYEQYF. The CDR3 DNA is TGTGCCAGCAGCTTAGATTGGGGCAGTTACGAGCAGTACTTC.

The V gene is TRBV19, the J gene TRBJ2-1, with TRBD1 matching 10 bases. This CDR3 comprises 18 residues. Unmatched junction bases numbered 12, after V lost 3 bases and J lost 4 bases. The germline V gene has CDR1 LNHDA and CDR2 SQIVND (reference sequence). The CDR3 loop is CASSIRRLGTGEYNEQFF. CDR3 sequence (DNA): TGTGCCAGTAGTATCCGTCGCCTCGGGACAGGGGAGTACAATGAGCAGTTCTTC.

This clonotype was counted between two and nine times. The rearrangement links TRBV7-2 to TRBJ1-1; D might be TRBD1 (6 bases). Per germline, CDR1 SGHTA and CDR2 FQGNSA. The CDR3 is made up of 13 amino acids. Trimming took off 4 bases at V and 6 bases at J, with 12 bases between the two ends. This CDR3 is CASSSSGQPEAFF. The CDR3 region has the DNA TGTGCCAGCAGCTCCTCAGGACAGCCTGAAGCTTTCTTT.

This clonotype came up many times. CDR3 sequence: CASSLTGSTDTQYF. The CDR3 DNA sequence: TGTGCCAGCAGCTTAACGGGGTCGACAGATACGCAGTATTTT. The chain carries TRBV7-3 and TRBJ2-3; D not resolved. The germline V and J ends were trimmed by 0 bases and 3 bases, with 7 bases remaining between them. The CDR3 is made up of 14 amino acids. From germline, CDR1 is SGHTA and CDR2 FQGTGA.

This clonotype was observed many times. The rearrangement joins TRBV7-3 to TRBJ2-1; 8 bases are a match to TRBD2. CDR1 and CDR2 (germline): SGHTA, FQGTGA. V shed 5 bases and J 0 bases; nucleotides not matched to a gene: 9. This CDR3 has 17 amino acids. The CDR3 region has the DNA TGTGCCAGCAGCCCCGTGGGGGCGGGGGGCTCCTACAATGAGCAGTTCTTC. It encodes CASSPVGAGGSYNEQFF.

This clonotype has a handful of counts. The chain has TRBV5-1 and TRBJ2-5; TRBD2 matches 12 bases. The germline CDR1 and CDR2 sequences are SGHRS and YFSETQ. The junction had 11 bases not matched to a gene; V was cut back by 0 bases and J by 5 bases. This CDR3 has 18 residues. This chain's CDR3 is CASSLGQTSGRGKETQYF. The DNA for the CDR3 is TGCGCCAGCAGCTTGGGGCAGACTAGCGGGAGAGGAAAGGAGACCCAGTACTTC.

Many counts were recorded for this clonotype. The chain is built from TRBV19 and TRBJ2-5; weak D call: TRBD1 (6 bases). Trimming cost V 3 bases and J 3 bases, with 11 bases left between them. Germline lookup yields CDR1 LNHDA and CDR2 SQIVND (reference sequence). This CDR3 is 14 amino acids long. In DNA, the CDR3 is TGTGCCAGTAGTATGGGGGCAGGGGAAGAGACCCAGTACTTC. Amino acid sequence: CASSMGAGEETQYF.